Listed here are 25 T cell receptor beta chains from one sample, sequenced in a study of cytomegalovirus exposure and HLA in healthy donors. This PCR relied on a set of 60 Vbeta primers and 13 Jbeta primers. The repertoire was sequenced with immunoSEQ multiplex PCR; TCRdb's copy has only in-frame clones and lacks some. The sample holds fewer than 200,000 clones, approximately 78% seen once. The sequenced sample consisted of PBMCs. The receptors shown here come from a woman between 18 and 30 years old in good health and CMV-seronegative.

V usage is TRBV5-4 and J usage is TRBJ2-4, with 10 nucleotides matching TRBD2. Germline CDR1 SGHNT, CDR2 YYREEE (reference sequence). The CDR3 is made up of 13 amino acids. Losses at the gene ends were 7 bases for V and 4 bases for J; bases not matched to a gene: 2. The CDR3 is CASELAGKNIQYF. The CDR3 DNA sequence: TGTGCCAGCGAACTAGCGGGAAAAAACATTCAGTACTTC.

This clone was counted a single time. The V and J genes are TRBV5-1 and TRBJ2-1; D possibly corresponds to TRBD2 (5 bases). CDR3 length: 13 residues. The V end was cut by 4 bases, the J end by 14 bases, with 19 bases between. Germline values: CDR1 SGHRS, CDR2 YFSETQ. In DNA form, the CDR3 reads TGCGCCAGCAGCCTGGCTCCAGCGGCCGGGGAGTTCTTC. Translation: CASSLAPAAGEFF.

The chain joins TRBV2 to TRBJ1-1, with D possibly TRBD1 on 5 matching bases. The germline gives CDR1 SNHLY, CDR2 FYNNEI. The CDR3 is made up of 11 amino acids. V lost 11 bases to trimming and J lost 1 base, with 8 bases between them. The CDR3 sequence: CAGDRNTEAFF. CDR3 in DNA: TGTGCCGGAGACAGGAACACTGAAGCTTTCTTT.

DNA of the CDR3: TGTGCCAGCAGTTTATCGACGGGTACCTTCAATCAGCCCCAGCATTTT. This gives the protein CASSLSTGTFNQPQHF. This chain uses TRBV28 with TRBJ1-5, with unresolved D. The length of the CDR3 is 16 residues. V was shortened by 1 base and J by 3 bases, with 13 bases between the two germline ends. Germline V gene data show CDR1 as MDHEN and CDR2 as SYDVKM. Complete variable domain (other parts from reference TRBV28 and TRBJ1-5): DVKVTQSSRYLVKRTGEKVFLECVQDMDHENMFWYRQDPGLGLRLIYFSYDVKMKEKGDIPEGYSVSREKKERFSLILESASTNQTSMYLCASSLSTGTFNQPQHFGDGTRLSIL.

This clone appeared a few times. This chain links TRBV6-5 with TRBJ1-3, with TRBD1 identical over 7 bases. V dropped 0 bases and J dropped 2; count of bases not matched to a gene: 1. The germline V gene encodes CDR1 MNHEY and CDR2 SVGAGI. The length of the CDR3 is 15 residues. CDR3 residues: CASSYSTGAGNTIYF. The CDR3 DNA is TGTGCCAGCAGTTACTCAACAGGGGCTGGAAACACCATATATTTT.

This CDR3 reads CASSLDWSSYNEQFF. The DNA for the CDR3 is TGTGCCAGCAGCTTGGACTGGAGCTCCTACAATGAGCAGTTCTTC. The rearrangement links TRBV5-8 to TRBJ2-1; D ambiguous. The CDR3 consists of 15 residues. Trimming shortened V by 0 bases and J by 0 bases, and 7 bases separated the two germline ends. Germline CDR1 and CDR2: SGHTS and YDEGEE.

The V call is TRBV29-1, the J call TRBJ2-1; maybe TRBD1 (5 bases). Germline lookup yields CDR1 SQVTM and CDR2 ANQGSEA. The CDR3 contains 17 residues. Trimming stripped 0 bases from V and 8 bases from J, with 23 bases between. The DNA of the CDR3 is TGCAGCGTTGAAGACCCGACTGGGGCCACAGTGGTCGATGAGCAGTTCTTC. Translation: CSVEDPTGATVVDEQFF.

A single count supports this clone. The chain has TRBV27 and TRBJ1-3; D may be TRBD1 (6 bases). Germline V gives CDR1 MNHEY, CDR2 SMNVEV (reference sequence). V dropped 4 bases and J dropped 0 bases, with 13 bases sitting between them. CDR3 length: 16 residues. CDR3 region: CASSSQGPLSGNTIYF. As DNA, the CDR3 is TGTGCCAGCAGTTCCCAGGGGCCCCTCTCTGGAAACACCATATATTTT.

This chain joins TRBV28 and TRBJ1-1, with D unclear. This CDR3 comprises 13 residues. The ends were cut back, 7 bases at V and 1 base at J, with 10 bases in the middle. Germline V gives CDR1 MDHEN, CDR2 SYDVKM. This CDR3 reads CASMWAENTEAFF. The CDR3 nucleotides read TGTGCCAGCATGTGGGCAGAGAACACTGAAGCTTTCTTT.

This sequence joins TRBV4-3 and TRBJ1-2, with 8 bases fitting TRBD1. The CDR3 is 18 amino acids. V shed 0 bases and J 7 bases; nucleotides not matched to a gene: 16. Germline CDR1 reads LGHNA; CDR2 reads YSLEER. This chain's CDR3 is CASSQDLDREALGGGYTF. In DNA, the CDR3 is TGCGCCAGCAGCCAAGATTTGGACAGGGAAGCCCTCGGAGGTGGCTACACCTTC.

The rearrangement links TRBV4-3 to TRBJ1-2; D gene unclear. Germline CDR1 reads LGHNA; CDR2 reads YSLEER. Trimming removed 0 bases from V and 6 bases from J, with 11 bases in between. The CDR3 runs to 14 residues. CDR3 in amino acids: CASSQDRNRHGYTF. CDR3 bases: TGCGCCAGCAGCCAAGATCGGAACAGACATGGCTACACCTTC.

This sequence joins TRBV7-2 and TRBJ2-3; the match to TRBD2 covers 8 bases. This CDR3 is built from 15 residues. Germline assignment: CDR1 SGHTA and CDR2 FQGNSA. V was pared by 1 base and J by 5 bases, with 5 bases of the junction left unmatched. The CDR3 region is CASSLEAGVKDTQYF. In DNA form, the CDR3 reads TGTGCCAGCAGCTTAGAAGCGGGAGTCAAAGATACGCAGTATTTT.

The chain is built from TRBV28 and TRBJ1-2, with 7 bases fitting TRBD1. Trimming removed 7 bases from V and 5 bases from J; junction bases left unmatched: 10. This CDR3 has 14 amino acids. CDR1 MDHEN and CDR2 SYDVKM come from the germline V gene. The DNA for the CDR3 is TGTGCCAGCACATCCTCCGGGACAGATTATGGCTACACCTTC. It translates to CASTSSGTDYGYTF.

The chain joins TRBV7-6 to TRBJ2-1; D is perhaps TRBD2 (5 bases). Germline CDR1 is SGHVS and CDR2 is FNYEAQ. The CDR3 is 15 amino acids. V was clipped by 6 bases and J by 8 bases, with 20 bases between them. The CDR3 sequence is CASRDPLASVHEQFF. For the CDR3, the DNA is TGTGCCAGCAGGGATCCTCTAGCCTCGGTCCATGAGCAGTTCTTC.

The CDR3 is CASPTGLSDTQYF. CDR3 nucleotide sequence: TGTGCCAGCCCGACGGGACTTTCAGATACGCAGTATTTT. This chain links TRBV25-1 with TRBJ2-3; possible D gene TRBD2, 6 bases. Trimming shortened V by 8 bases and J by 4 bases, and 13 bases separated the two germline ends. The CDR3 is 13 residues long. The germline CDR1 and CDR2 sequences are MGHDK and SYGVNS.

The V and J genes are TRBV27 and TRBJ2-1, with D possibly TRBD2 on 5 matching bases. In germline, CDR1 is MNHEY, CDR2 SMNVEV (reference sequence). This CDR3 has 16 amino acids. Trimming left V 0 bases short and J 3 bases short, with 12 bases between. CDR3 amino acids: CASSLSVPLVYNEQFF. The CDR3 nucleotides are TGTGCCAGCAGTTTATCAGTTCCACTAGTCTACAATGAGCAGTTCTTC.

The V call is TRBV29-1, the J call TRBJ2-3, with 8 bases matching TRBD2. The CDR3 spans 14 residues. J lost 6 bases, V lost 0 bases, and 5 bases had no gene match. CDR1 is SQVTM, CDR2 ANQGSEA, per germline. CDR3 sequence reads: CSVEEPGRGDTQYF. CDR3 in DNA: TGCAGCGTTGAAGAACCCGGGAGGGGGGATACGCAGTATTTT.

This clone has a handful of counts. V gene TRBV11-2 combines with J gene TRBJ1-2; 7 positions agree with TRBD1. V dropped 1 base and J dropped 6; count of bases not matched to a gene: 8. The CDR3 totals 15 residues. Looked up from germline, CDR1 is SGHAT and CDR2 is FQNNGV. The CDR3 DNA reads TGTGCCAGCAGCTTAGGACAGGGAGTAGTAGATGGCTACACCTTC. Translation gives CASSLGQGVVDGYTF.

The CDR3 region is CASSPGWNTEAFF. The CDR3, as DNA: TGTGCCAGCAGCCCGGGGTGGAACACTGAAGCTTTCTTT. V usage is TRBV7-6 and J usage is TRBJ1-1; D is ambiguous. The V and J ends lost 5 bases and 1 base respectively, with 8 bases between them. CDR1 SGHVS and CDR2 FNYEAQ come from the germline V gene. The CDR3 sequence is 13 residues long.

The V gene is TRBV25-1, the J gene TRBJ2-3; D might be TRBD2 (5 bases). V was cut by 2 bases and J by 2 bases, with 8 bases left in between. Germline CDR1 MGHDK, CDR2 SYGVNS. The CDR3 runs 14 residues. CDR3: CASSEADFTDTQYF. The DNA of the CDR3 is TGTGCCAGCAGTGAAGCGGACTTCACAGATACGCAGTATTTT.

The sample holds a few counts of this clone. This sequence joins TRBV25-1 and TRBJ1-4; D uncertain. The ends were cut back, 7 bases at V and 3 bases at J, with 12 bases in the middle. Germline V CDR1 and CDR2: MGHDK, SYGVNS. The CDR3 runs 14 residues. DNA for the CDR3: TGTGCCAGCAAGGAGGGCATGGCTAATGAAAAACTGTTTTTT. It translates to CASKEGMANEKLFF.

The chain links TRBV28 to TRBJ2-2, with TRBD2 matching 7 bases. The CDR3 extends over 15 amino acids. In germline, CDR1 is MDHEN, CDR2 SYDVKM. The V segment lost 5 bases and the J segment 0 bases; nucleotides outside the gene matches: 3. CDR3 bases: TGTGCCAGCAGTGGAGCGGGGACGAACACCGGGGAGCTGTTTTTT. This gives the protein CASSGAGTNTGELFF.

The CDR3 nucleotides are TGTGCCAGCAGCCGCAACGAGGGGGCGAAGGATGGCTACACCTTC. It yields the protein CASSRNEGAKDGYTF. The chain couples TRBV7-9 to TRBJ1-2; 7 bases match TRBD1. The V segment lost 5 bases and the J segment 6 bases; nucleotides outside the gene matches: 12. The CDR3 totals 15 residues. The germline V gene encodes CDR1 SEHNR and CDR2 FQNEAQ (reference sequence).

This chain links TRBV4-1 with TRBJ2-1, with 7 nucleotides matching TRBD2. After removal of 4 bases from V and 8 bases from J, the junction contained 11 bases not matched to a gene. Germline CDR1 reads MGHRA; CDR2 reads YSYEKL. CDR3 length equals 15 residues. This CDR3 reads CASSPSPTSDYEQFF. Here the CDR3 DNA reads TGCGCCAGCAGCCCCTCGCCAACTAGCGACTATGAGCAGTTCTTC.

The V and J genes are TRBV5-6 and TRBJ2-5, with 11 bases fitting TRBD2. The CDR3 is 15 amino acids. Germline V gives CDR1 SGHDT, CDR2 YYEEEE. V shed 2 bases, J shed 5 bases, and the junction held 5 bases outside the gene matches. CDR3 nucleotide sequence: TGTGCCAGCAGCTTACTAGCGGGAGTTATCGAGACCCAGTACTTC. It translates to CASSLLAGVIETQYF.